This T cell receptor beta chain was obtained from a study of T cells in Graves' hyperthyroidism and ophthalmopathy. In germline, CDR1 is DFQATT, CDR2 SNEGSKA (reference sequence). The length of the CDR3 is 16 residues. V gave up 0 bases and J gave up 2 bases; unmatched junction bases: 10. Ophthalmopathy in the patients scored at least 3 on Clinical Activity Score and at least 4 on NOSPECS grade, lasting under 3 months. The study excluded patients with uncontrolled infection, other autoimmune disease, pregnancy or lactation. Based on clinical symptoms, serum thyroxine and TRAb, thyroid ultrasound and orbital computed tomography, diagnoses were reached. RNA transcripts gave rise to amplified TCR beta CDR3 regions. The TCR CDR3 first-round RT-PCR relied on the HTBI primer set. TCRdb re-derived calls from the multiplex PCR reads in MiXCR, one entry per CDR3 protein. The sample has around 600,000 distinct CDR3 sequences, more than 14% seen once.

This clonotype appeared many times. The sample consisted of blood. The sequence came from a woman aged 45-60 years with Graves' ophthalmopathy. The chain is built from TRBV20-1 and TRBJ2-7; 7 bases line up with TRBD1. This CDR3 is CSARDPRTGQTYEQYF. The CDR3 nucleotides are TGCAGTGCTAGAGACCCGCGGACAGGACAGACCTACGAGCAGTACTTC.